These 9 T cell receptor beta chains were all obtained from the same sample, sequenced in a study of blood T cell repertoires in COVID-19. Profiled with immunoSEQ multiplex PCR; TCRdb holds only in-frame clones, not every one. The sample includes roughly 170,000 clones, around 82% of them seen just once. The sample comprised peripheral blood. The source is a man aged 60 to 69 who had recovered from COVID-19.

The rearrangement joins TRBV7-9 to TRBJ1-2, with 7 bases matching TRBD1. The trim removed 5 bases at V and 1 base at J, leaving 4 bases unmatched. There are 14 residues in the CDR3. Germline V gene data show CDR1 as SEHNR and CDR2 as FQNEAQ (reference sequence). The CDR3, as DNA: TGTGCCAGCAGCCTGACAGGGTTTAACTATGGCTACACCTTC. Translated: CASSLTGFNYGYTF. Filled out from reference TRBV7-9 and TRBJ1-2, the complete variable domain reads DTGVSQNPRHKITKRGQNVTFRCDPISEHNRLYWYRQTLGQGPEFLTYFQNEAQLEKSRLLSDRFSAERPKGSFSTLEIQRTEQGDSAMYLCASSLTGFNYGYTFGSGTRLTVV.

The chain couples TRBV3-1 (or the pseudogene TRBV3-2) to TRBJ2-1; 11 bases fit TRBD2. Germline loops: CDR1 LGHDT, CDR2 YNNKEL (reference sequence). This CDR3 has 16 amino acids. After removal of 0 bases from V and 2 bases from J, the junction contained 0 bases not matched to a gene. The CDR3 reads CASSQDSGGAYNEQFF. The CDR3 DNA follows: TGTGCCAGCAGCCAAGATAGCGGGGGGGCCTACAATGAGCAGTTCTTC.

This chain joins TRBV3-1 (or the pseudogene TRBV3-2) and TRBJ2-3; 10 positions agree with TRBD2. CDR3 length: 18 residues. V shed 0 bases, J shed 0 bases, and the junction held 6 bases outside the gene matches. Germline V gene data show CDR1 as LGHDT and CDR2 as YNNKEL (reference sequence). The CDR3 DNA is TGTGCCAGCAGCCAAGACGTCGGACTAGCGGCTAGCACAGATACGCAGTATTTT. Translation: CASSQDVGLAASTDTQYF.

This clone came up once. This chain links TRBV11-3 with TRBJ2-3, with D hard to call. There are 14 residues in the CDR3. Trimming shortened V by 4 bases and J by 0 bases, and 8 bases separated the two germline ends. The germline gives CDR1 SGHNT, CDR2 YENEEA. The CDR3 bases are TGTGCCAGCAGCTATAGATTGAGCACAGATACGCAGTATTTT. Translation gives CASSYRLSTDTQYF.

This sequence joins TRBV5-6 and TRBJ1-4, with D uncertain. V shed 1 base and J shed 8 bases, with 6 bases lying between them. Germline CDR1 and CDR2: SGHDT and YYEEEE. The CDR3 extends over 12 amino acids. The CDR3 protein is CASSLRWEKLFF. CDR3 coding DNA: TGTGCCAGCAGCTTGCGGTGGGAAAAACTGTTTTTT.

This clone was observed a handful of times. The rearrangement uses TRBV24-1 and TRBJ1-2; TRBD1 might be the D (6 bases). V dropped 4 bases and J dropped 8 bases, with 13 bases sitting between them. Germline values: CDR1 KGHDR, CDR2 SFDVKD. The CDR3 consists of 13 residues. CDR3 in amino acids: CATSETGTHGYTF. The CDR3, as DNA: TGTGCCACCAGTGAGACCGGGACACACGGCTACACCTTC.

The chain uses TRBV27 and TRBJ2-7; D ambiguous. Deletions cut 4 bases from V and 5 bases from J, with 21 bases between. CDR3 size: 16 residues. The germline V gene has CDR1 MNHEY and CDR2 SMNVEV (reference sequence). The CDR3 DNA follows: TGTGCCAGCAGTTCCCCGCGAGGCCGCGGTCGGGACGAGCAGTACTTC. It specifies CASSSPRGRGRDEQYF.

With regard to this clone: One junction end disagrees with the germline gene, perhaps due to a read error. This sample also contains other DNA sequences that code for the same CDR3. V and J are TRBV6-5 and TRBJ2-4; tentative D call: TRBD2 (6 bases). Germline lookup yields CDR1 MNHEY and CDR2 SVGAGI. The CDR3 totals 15 residues. In nucleotides, the CDR3 is TGCGCCAGCAAGGGGCGGGGTCTAGCCAAAAACATTCAGTACTTC. Translation: CASKGRGLAKNIQYF.

CDR3 loop: CASSEGGERGPQHF. The DNA of the CDR3 is TGTGCCAGCAGTGAGGGCGGGGAGAGGGGGCCCCAGCATTTT. The V call is TRBV2, the J call TRBJ1-5; TRBD1 might be the D (5 bases). The CDR3 runs 14 residues. Germline CDR1 SNHLY, CDR2 FYNNEI. V dropped 3 bases and J dropped 9 bases, with 15 bases sitting between them.